What follows describes a single T cell receptor beta chain. The antigen is undetermined. This table comes from immunoSEQ multiplex PCR, and its TCRdb copy is limited to in-frame clones, with some not included. The data hold just under 95,000 clones, with about nine tenths observed a single time. The junction had 10 bases not matched to a gene; V was cut back by 7 bases and J by 8 bases. CDR3 length: 14 residues. Germline V lookup: CDR1 MNHEY, CDR2 SVGAGI. This record comes from a study of T cell responses to AZD1222 COVID-19 vaccine. General study points: Nearly half of spike-specific TCRs reportedly target unmutated variant regions. The breadth and depth of Spike-specific TCRs increased once two AZD1222 doses had been given.

Sequenced here: peripheral blood, sampled on day 0 of AZD1222 vaccination. This sequence was found in an adult in good health. The chain links TRBV6-5 to TRBJ1-2, with 10 bases that match TRBD1. CDR3: CASMGDRGSYGYTF. The CDR3 bases are TGTGCCAGCATGGGGGACAGGGGTTCTTACGGCTACACCTTC.